This T cell receptor (beta chain) comes out of a study of OX40 agonist ivuxolimab in advanced cancers. Study-level background: Dose-escalation patients suffered from hepatocellular carcinoma, melanoma, renal cell or head and neck cancer.

Study-wide findings and caveats: Researchers did not establish what antigens the expanded peripheral T cells target. Among the nonresponders, some also had low normalized T-cell clonal expansion.

A word on this clone: Its specificity is unknown.

The protocol was immunoSEQ multiplex PCR, while the TCRdb copy is restricted to in-frame clones and leaves out a portion. The sample carries tens of thousands of clones, 80% to 90% recorded once. The germline V gene has CDR1 SGHTA and CDR2 FQGTGA. V dropped 4 bases and J dropped 9; count of bases not matched to a gene: 8. This CDR3 is built from 13 residues. The starting material was CD4+ or CD8+ T cells sorted from blood, obtained in a trial of the OX40 agonist ivuxolimab. This chain uses TRBV7-3 with TRBJ1-2; 7 bases align to TRBD1. The receptor was isolated from an adult with an advanced solid tumor such as melanoma, head and neck, liver or kidney cancer. CDR3 residues: CASSSGGGGSYTF. CDR3 DNA sequence: TGTGCCAGCAGCTCAGGGGGAGGTGGAAGCTACACCTTC.